The T cell receptor beta chain described here comes from a study of blood T cell repertoires in COVID-19. Study at large: The United States, Italy and Spain were the sources of the acute and convalescent COVID-19 samples. From T cells, B-cell-depleted T cells, or PBMCs came the material, which was cDNA or gDNA.

In the original analysis: The authors estimated nucleated cell counts from reference gene primer amplification. Assay used: immunoSEQ multiplex PCR; TCRdb lists only in-frame clones, some missing. The V and J calls and clone size are taken from that table; D and trimming were inferred from the DNA. The sample yields some 210,000 clones, around 80% seen once. In germline, CDR1 is SGHVS, CDR2 FQNEAQ. The CDR3 totals 13 residues. V dropped 3 bases and J dropped 8; count of bases not matched to a gene: 4. J is TRBJ2-1 and V is TRBV7-8, with 7 bases lining up with TRBD2. Sequencing was carried out using peripheral blood. This receptor was obtained from a woman between 35 and 50 years old with acute or convalescent COVID-19. This CDR3 is CASSLGGSDEQFF. The CDR3 nucleotides read TGTGCCAGCAGCTTGGGCGGGAGCGATGAGCAGTTCTTC.